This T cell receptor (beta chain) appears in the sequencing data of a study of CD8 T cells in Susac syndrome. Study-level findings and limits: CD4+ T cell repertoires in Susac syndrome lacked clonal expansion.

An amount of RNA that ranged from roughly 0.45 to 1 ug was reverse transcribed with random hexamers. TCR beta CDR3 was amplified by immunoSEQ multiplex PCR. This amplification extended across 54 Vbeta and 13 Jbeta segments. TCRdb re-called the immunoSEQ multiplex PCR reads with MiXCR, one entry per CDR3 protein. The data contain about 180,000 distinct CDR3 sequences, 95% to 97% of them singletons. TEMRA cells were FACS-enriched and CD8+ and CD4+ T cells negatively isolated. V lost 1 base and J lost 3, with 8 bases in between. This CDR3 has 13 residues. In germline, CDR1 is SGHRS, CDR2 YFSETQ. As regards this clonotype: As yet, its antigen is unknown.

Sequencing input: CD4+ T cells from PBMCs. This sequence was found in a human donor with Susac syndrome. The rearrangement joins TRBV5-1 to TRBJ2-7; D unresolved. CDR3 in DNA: TGCGCCAGCAGCTTGCTGTCCGACTACGAGCAGTACTTC. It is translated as CASSLLSDYEQYF.